This T cell receptor beta chain was sequenced for a study of vaccination effects on CD4 cells after COVID-19 (dated by TCRdb to between 2021 and 2024). About the study as a whole: Participants received two doses of either the BNT162b2 or the mRNA-1273 mRNA SARS-CoV-2 vaccine. In a couple of convalescent patients, pre-vaccine samples were collected 16 days and one week ahead of the first dose, 142 and 148 days after COVID-19 diagnosis. SARS-CoV-2 spike-specific CD4+ TCR repertoires were compared before and after mRNA vaccination in COVID-19 convalescent patients and in infection-naive vaccine recipients. Altogether, some 11 COVID-19 convalescent patients and a few SARS-CoV-2-naive healthy vaccine recipients made up the full study. In the study, cultures from other donors were sequenced using the Oncomine TCR Beta short-read assay on an Illumina iSeq 100. Overall study results and their limits: Clones induced by infection and clones induced by vaccination both contracted markedly at late timepoints after vaccination, which fits with T cell responses waning over time. Only a small number of convalescent patients were included, and no early post-infection timepoints were available, which limited the study. Among convalescent patients, the spike-reactive repertoire after vaccination was made up mainly of new vaccine-induced clones that were largely distinct from the clones induced by infection.

As for this clone: This receptor's antigen is unknown. No quality values exist for individual bases; no much larger clone is one base distant.

In the ViraFEST assay, PBMC were stimulated with viral peptide pools, and TCR sequencing was then used to find antigen-specific CD4+ T cell clonotypes based on their expansion. After less than 13 days of culture, CD4+ T cells were isolated with the EasySep CD4+ T cell isolation kit. Convalescent patients had PCR-confirmed SARS-CoV-2 infection between March and December 2020, before Alpha, Beta and Delta variants emerged in the United States. Some 2 million PBMC per well were cultured in IMDM with 5% human AB serum, about 9.4 IU/ml IL-2 and gentamicin, plus 10 ug/ml peptides. On days 3 and 7, half of the culture medium was replaced with fresh IL-2-containing medium. Unless noted otherwise, every peptide stimulation condition was cultured in triplicate wells. Using Ficoll-Paque Plus gradient centrifugation, PBMC were separated from whole blood and then either used fresh or cryopreserved at -140C. The spike proteins of SARS-CoV-2 and of the common cold coronaviruses HCoV-NL63, HCoV-OC43 and HCoV-229E were spanned by overlapping peptide pools. The QIAamp micro DNA kit was used to extract genomic DNA from the cultured CD4+ T cells.

Libraries were constructed by the immunoSEQ multiplex PCR assay. DNA from the cultured, isolated CD4+ T cells was subjected to TCR beta CDR3 sequencing. The authors' pipeline ran thus. The analysis removed non-productive TCR sequences, trimmed reads to the CDR3 region, and retained only CDR3s that were 7 or more amino acids long. The MANAFEST web app was used to identify antigen-specific clonotypes by comparing expansion in peptide wells with expansion in reference cultures. For clones to be considered positive, expansion at FDR<0.05 versus reference and all other wells, an odds ratio above 5, and a frequency above 0.1% in two replicate wells were required. Cross-reactive clonotypes were defined as significantly expanded in SARS-CoV-2 spike wells and in at least one common cold coronavirus spike condition. CDR3 similarity was assessed by Levenshtein distance using the stringdist R package, and unrooted trees were constructed with ape in R 3.6.1. TCRdb re-hosts the immuneACCESS table, in-frame sequences only. Its copies lack some clones; in the studies checked, an unresolved V gene accounts for under half of them, and the cause for the rest is not known. V and J calls and clone size are copied from that table; D and trimming were computed from the DNA. The sample has approximately 33,000 clones on record, roughly 69% of them singletons. The biggest ten clones account for over 15% of the sample.

Counted from cysteine to phenylalanine, this CDR3 has 15 amino acids. Only the CDR3 DNA stays, 45 bases, in frame from base 1. V is clipped by 4 bases and J by 4 bases, and the sequence between their germline boundaries is 16 bases long. The germline V gene sets CDR1 to MGHRA and CDR2 to YSYEKL. This receptor chain uses TRBV4-1 and TRBJ1-2, and possibly TRBD1, on 6 matching bases. The sequence was collected from a human donor who had a prior SARS-CoV-2 infection. The source material was CD4+ T cells from PBMCs cultured with HCoV-NL63 spike peptides, sampled before COVID-19 vaccination. This specimen's cell subset or site label, interpreted: HCoV-NL63 spike overlapping peptide pool stimulation. The DNA sequence follows: TGCGCCAGCAGCCGGAGGGCAGGGGAGGTCTATGGCTACACCTTC. It codes for CASSRRAGEVYGYTF.